Sequencing of this T cell receptor beta chain was carried out in a study of control samples from healthy donors and cancer patients. This clone was picked up a small number of times. Clones were sequenced by immunoSEQ multiplex PCR, and TCRdb holds only the in-frame ones, with some missing. The sample yields roughly 95,000 clones, 80% to 95% seen once. This CDR3 spans 15 amino acids. CDR1 and CDR2 from the germline V gene are MNHEY and SVGAGI. V trimming: 6 bases; J trimming: 0 bases; junction bases outside the gene matches: 2. Sequenced material: blood. The sequence derives from a woman in her twenties or thirties in good health. The rearrangement links TRBV6-5 to TRBJ2-6, with 7 bases matching TRBD1. The CDR3 nucleotides read TGTGCCAGCAGAGGGGGCATCTCTGGGGCCAACGTCCTGACTTTC. This encodes CASRGGISGANVLTF.